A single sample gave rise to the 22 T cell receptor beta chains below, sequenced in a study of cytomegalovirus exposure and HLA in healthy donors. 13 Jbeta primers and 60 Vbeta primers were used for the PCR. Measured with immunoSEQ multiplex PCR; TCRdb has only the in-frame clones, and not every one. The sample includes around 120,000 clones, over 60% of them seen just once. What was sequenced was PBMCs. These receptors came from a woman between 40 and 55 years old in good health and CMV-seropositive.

The CDR3 spells CASSLEFTGVNSPLHF. CDR3 DNA: TGTGCCAGCAGCTTAGAATTTACGGGGGTAAATTCACCCCTCCACTTT. J is TRBJ1-6 and V is TRBV7-9, with D perhaps TRBD1 (5 bases). V lost 1 base, J lost 7 bases, and 14 bases lay in between. The CDR3 consists of 16 residues. The germline gives CDR1 SEHNR, CDR2 FQNEAQ (reference sequence).

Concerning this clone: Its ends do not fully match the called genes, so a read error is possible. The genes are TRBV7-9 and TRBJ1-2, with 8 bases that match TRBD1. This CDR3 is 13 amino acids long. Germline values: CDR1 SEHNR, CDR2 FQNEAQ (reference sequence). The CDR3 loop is CAGSISGTGPSAF. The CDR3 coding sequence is TGTGCCGGCAGCATTTCCGGGACAGGCCCCTCGGCCTTC. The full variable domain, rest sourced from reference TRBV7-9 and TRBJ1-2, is DTGVSQNPRHKITKRGQNVTFRCDPISEHNRLYWYRQTLGQGPEFLTYFQNEAQLEKSRLLSDRFSAERPKGSFSTLEIQRTEQGDSAMYLCAGSISGTGPSAFGSGTRLTVV.

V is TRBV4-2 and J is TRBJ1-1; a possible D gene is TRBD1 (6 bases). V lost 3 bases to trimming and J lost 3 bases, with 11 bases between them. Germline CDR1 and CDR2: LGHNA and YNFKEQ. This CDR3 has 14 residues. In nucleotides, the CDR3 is TGTGCCAGCAGCCAGGAACAGGGCCACACTGAAGCTTTCTTT. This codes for CASSQEQGHTEAFF.

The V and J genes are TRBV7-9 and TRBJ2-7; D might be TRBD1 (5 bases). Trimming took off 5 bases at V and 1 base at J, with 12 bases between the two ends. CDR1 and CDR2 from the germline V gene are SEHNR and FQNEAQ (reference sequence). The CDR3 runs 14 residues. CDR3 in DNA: TGTGCCAGCAGCATCTCGACAGATTCCTACGAGCAGTACTTC. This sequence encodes CASSISTDSYEQYF. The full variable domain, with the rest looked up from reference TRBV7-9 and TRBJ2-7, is DTGVSQNPRHKITKRGQNVTFRCDPISEHNRLYWYRQTLGQGPEFLTYFQNEAQLEKSRLLSDRFSAERPKGSFSTLEIQRTEQGDSAMYLCASSISTDSYEQYFGPGTRLTVT.

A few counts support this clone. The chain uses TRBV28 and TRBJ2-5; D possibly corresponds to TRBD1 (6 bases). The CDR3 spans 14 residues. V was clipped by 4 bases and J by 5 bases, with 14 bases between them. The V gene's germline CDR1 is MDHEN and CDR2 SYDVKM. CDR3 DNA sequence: TGTGCCAGCAGTTCCCTAGCAGGGGTGGAGACCCAGTACTTC. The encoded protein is CASSSLAGVETQYF.

The CDR3 coding sequence is TGTGCCAGCAGTCCCGCAGTCACCAAAAACATTCAGTACTTC. Its translation: CASSPAVTKNIQYF. The chain is built from TRBV6-5 and TRBJ2-4, with no clear D. V was shortened by 5 bases and J by 2 bases, with 10 bases between the two germline ends. Germline values: CDR1 MNHEY, CDR2 SVGAGI. The CDR3 extends over 14 amino acids.

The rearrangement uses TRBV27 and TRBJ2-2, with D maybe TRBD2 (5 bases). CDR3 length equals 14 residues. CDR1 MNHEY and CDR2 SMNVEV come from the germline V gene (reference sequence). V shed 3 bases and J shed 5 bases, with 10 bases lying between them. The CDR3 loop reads CASSLRDLTGELFF. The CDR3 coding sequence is TGTGCCAGCAGTTTGAGGGATTTGACCGGGGAGCTGTTTTTT.

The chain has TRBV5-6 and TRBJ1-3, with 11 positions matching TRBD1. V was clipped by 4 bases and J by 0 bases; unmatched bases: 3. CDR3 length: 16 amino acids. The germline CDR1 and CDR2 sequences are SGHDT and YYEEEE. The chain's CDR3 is CASSIGTGGSGNTIYF. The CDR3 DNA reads TGTGCCAGCAGCATCGGGACAGGGGGCTCTGGAAACACCATATATTTT.

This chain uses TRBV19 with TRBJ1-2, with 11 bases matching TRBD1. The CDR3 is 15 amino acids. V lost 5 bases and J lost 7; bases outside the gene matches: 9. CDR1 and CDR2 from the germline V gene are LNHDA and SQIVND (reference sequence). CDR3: CASSPRTGGARGYTF. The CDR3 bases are TGTGCCAGTAGTCCCCGGACAGGGGGCGCGCGTGGCTACACCTTC.

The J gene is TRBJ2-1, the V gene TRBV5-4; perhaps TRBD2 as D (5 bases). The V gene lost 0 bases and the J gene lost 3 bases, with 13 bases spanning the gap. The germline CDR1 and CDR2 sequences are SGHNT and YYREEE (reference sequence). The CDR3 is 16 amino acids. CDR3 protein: CASSLGGGPVYNEQFF. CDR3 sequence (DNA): TGTGCCAGCAGCTTGGGTGGCGGGCCGGTCTACAATGAGCAGTTCTTC.

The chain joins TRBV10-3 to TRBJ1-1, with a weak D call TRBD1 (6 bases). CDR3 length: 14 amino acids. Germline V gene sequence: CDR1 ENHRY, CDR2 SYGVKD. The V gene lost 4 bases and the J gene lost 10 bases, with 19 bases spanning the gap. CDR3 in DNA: TGTGCCATCAGTGCCGGGACATCGGGTATGATAGCTTTCTTT. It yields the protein CAISAGTSGMIAFF.

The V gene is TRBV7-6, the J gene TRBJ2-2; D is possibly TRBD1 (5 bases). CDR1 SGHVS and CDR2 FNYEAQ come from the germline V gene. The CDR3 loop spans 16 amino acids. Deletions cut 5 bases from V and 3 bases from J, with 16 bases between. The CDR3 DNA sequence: TGTGCCAGCAGCCCCCTGGGGCTCCGCGACACCGGGGAGCTGTTTTTT. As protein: CASSPLGLRDTGELFF.

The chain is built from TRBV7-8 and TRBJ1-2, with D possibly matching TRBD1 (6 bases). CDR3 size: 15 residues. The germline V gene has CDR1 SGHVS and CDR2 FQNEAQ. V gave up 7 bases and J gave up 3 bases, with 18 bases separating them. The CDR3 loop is CASTLGGGSHYGYTF. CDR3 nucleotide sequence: TGTGCCAGCACCCTAGGTGGGGGCAGCCACTATGGCTACACCTTC.

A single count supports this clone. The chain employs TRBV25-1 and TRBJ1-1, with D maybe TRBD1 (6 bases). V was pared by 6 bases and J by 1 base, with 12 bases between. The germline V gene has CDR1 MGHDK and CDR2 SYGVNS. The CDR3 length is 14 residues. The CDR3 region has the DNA TGTGCCAGCAGAAACAGGGTGGGGAACACTGAAGCTTTCTTT. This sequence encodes CASRNRVGNTEAFF.

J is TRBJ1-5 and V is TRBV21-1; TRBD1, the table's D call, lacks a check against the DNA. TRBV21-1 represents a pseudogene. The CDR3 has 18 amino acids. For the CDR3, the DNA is TGTGCCAGCAGCGCCCGGGACAGCAAATCTCATAGCAATCAGCCCCAGCATTTT. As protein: CASSARDSKSHSNQPQHF.

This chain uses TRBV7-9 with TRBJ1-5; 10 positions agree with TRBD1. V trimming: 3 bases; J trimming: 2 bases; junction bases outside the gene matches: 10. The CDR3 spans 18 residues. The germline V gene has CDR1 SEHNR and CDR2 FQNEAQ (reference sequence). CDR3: CASSLDRGNSWGNQPQHF. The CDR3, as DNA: TGTGCCAGCAGCTTGGACAGGGGGAACAGTTGGGGCAATCAGCCCCAGCATTTT.

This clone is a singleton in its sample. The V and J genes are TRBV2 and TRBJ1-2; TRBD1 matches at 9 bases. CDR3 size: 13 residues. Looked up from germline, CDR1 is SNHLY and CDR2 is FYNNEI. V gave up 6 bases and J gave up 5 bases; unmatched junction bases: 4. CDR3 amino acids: CASRGQGRYGYTF. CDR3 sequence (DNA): TGTGCCAGCAGGGGACAGGGAAGGTATGGCTACACCTTC.

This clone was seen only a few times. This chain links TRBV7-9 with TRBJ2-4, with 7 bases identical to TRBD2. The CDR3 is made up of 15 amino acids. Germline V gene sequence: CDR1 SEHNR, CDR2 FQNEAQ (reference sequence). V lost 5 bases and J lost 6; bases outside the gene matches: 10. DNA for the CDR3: TGTGCCAGCAGCCCCCCGATGGGGAGGGGAAACATTCAGTACTTC. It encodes CASSPPMGRGNIQYF.

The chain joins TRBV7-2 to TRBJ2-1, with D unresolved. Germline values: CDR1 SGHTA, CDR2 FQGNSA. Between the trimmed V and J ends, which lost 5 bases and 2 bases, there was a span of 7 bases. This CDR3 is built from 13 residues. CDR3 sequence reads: CASSREAYNEQFF. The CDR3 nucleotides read TGTGCCAGCAGCCGCGAGGCCTACAATGAGCAGTTCTTC.

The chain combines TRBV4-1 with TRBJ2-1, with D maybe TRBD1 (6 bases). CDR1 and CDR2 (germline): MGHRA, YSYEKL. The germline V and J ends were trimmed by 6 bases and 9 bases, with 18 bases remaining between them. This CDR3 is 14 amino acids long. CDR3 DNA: TGCGCCAGCAGTCTGGGGGCCACTCCGAGTGAGCAGTTCTTC. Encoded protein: CASSLGATPSEQFF.

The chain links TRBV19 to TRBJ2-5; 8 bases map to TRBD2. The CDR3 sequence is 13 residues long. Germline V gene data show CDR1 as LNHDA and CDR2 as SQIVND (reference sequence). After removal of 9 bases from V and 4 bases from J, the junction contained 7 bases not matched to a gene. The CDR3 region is CASGGGLGETQYF. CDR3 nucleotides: TGTGCCAGCGGGGGGGGGCTTGGAGAGACCCAGTACTTC.

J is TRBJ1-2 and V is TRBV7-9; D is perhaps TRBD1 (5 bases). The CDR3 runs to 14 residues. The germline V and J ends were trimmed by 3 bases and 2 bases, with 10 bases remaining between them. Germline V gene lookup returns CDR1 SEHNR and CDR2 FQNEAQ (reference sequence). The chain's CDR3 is CASSFLGGNYGYTF. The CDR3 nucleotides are TGTGCCAGCAGCTTCCTCGGGGGGAACTATGGCTACACCTTC.